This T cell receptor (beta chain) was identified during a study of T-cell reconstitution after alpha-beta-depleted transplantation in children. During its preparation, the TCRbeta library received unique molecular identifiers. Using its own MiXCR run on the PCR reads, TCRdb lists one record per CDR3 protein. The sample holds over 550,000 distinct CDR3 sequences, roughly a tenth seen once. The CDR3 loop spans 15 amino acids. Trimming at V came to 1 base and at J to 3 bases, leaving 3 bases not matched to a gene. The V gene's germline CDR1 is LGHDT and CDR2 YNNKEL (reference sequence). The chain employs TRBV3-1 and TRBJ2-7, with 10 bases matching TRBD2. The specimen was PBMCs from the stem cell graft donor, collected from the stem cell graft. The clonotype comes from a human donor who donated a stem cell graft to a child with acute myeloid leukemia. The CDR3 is CASSQGTSGDYEQYF. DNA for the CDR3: TGTGCCAGCAGCCAAGGGACTAGCGGAGACTACGAGCAGTACTTC.